This T cell receptor (beta chain) comes out of a study of cytomegalovirus exposure and HLA in healthy donors. A multiplex PCR was run with 60 Vbeta primers and 13 Jbeta primers. Assay used: immunoSEQ multiplex PCR; TCRdb lists only in-frame clones, some missing. The data show about 90,000 clones, approximately 65% seen once. Notes on this clone: Its antigen remains unidentified.

General study points: Researchers counted around 180 TCR beta chains as cytomegalovirus-associated.

The CDR3 totals 13 residues. Trimming took off 4 bases at V and 6 bases at J, with 7 bases between the two ends. Germline V CDR1 and CDR2: SNHLY, FYNNEI. The receptor's source is a woman aged 25 to 45 in good health and CMV-seropositive. This chain links TRBV2 with TRBJ1-6; D ambiguous. Sequenced material: PBMCs. The CDR3 nucleotides read TGTGCCAGCAGTGCCGGTTCTAATTCACCCCTCCACTTT. This gives the protein CASSAGSNSPLHF.